This T cell receptor (beta chain) was sequenced for a study of Ad26.COV2.S vaccination and SARS-CoV-2 variants. Overall study context: Trial arm assignment for the donor was COV1001 Ad26.COV2.S. In the study, Ad26.COV2.S was injected intramuscularly once, or twice 56 days apart. Study findings and constraints: Vaccine and placebo groups showed comparable non-spike TCR breadth.

The table came from immunoSEQ multiplex PCR; TCRdb's copy has only in-frame clones and leaves some out. Counted here are around 300,000 clones, approximately 86% occurring once; the ten biggest clones make up roughly a tenth. Regarding treatment: approximately 18 received Ad26.COV2.S at low or high dose, single or two shots; 5 received placebo; per-sample allocation not given. Collection of samples fell on day 63 after the first vaccine or placebo injection. It was Wuhan-strain SARS-CoV-2 spike that the Ad26 vaccine vector expressed. About this clone itself: Its antigen is as yet unknown.

The CDR3 is made up of 17 amino acids. The junction had 7 bases not matched to a gene; V was cut back by 0 bases and J by 5 bases. Germline CDR1 is LNHNV and CDR2 is YYDKDF (reference sequence). This sequence originates from a person aged 18-65 years who received the Ad26.COV2.S COVID-19 vaccine or a placebo. The chain couples TRBV15 to TRBJ1-4, with 9 bases identical to TRBD1. Sequences were derived from peripheral blood, sampled in a trial of Ad26.COV2.S vaccine versus placebo. The CDR3 nucleotides read TGTGCCACCAGCAGAGATTGGAGACAGGGGGGAAATGAAAAACTGTTTTTT. It encodes CATSRDWRQGGNEKLFF.